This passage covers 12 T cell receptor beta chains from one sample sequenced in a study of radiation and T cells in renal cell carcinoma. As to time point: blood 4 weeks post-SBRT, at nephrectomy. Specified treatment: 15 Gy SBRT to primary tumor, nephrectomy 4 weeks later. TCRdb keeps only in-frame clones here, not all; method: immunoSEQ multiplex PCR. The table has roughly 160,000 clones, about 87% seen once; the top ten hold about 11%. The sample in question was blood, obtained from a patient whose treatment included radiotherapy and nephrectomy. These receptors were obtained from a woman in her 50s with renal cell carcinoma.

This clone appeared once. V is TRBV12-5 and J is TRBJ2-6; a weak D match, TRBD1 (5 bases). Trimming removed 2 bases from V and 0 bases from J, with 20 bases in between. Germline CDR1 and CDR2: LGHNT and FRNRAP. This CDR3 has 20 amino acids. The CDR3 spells CASGLLRQTALSSGANVLTF. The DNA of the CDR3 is TGTGCTAGTGGTTTGCTTCGCCAGACAGCCCTGAGCTCTGGGGCCAACGTCCTGACTTTC.

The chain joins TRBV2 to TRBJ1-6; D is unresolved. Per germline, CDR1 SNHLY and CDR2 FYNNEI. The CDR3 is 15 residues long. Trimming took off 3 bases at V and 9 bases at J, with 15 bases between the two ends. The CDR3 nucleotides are TGTGCCAGCAGTGACATGGCAGCGGTCGGTTCACCCCTCCACTTT. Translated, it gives CASSDMAAVGSPLHF.

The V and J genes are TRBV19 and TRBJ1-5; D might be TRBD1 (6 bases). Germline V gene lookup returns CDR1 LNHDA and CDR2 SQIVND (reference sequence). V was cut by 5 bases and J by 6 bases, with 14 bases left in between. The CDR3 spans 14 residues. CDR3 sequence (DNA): TGTGCCAGTAGTCCCGTTGCGGGGGCTCAGCCCCAGCATTTT. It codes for CASSPVAGAQPQHF.

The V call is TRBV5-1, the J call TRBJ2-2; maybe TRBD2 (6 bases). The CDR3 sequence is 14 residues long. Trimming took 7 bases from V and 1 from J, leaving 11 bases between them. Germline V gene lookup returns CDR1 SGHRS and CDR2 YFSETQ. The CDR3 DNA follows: TGCGCCAGCTCCCGGGGAGGGAACACCGGGGAGCTGTTTTTT. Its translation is CASSRGGNTGELFF. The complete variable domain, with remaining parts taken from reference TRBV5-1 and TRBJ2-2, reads KAGVTQTPRYLIKTRGQQVTLSCSPISGHRSVSWYQQTPGQGLQFLFEYFSETQRNKGNFPGRFSGRQFSNSRSEMNVSTLELGDSALYLCASSRGGNTGELFFGEGSRLTVL.

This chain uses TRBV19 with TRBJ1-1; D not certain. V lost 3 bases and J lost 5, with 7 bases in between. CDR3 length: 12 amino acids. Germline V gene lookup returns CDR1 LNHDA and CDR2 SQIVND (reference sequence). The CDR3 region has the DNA TGTGCCAGTAGTATTTGGGAAACTGAAGCTTTCTTT. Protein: CASSIWETEAFF.

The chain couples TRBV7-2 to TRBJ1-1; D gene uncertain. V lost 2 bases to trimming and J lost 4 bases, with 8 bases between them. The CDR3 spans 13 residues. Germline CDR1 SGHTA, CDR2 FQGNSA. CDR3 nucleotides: TGTGCCAGCAGCTTATCTCCGGGCACTGAAGCTTTCTTT. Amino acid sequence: CASSLSPGTEAFF.

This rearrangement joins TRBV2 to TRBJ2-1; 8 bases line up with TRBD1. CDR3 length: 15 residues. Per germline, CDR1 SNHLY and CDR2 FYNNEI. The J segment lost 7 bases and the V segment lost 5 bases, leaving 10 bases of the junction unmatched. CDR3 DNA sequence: TGTGCCAGCAGTCGACAGGGGTGGGTGTGGAATGAGCAGTTCTTC. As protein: CASSRQGWVWNEQFF.

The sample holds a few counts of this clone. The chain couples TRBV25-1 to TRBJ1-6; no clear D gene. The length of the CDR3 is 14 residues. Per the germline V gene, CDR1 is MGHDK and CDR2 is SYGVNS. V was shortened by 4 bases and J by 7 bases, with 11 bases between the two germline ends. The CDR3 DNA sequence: TGTGCCAGCAGTGCCGGAGGATCCAATTCACCCCTCCACTTT. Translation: CASSAGGSNSPLHF.

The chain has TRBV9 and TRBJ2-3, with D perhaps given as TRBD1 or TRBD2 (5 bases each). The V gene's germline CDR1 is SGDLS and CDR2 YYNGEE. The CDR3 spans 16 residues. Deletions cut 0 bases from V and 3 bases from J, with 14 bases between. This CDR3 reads CASSVGGKRWTDTQYF. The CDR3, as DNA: TGTGCCAGCAGCGTAGGGGGGAAGAGGTGGACAGATACGCAGTATTTT.

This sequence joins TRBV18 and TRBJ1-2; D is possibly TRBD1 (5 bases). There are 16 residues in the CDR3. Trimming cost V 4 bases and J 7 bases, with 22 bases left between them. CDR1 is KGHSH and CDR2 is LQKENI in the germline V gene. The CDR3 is CASSLGPEDLLRGYTF. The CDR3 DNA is TGTGCCAGCTCACTGGGGCCCGAGGACCTCCTTCGTGGCTACACCTTC.

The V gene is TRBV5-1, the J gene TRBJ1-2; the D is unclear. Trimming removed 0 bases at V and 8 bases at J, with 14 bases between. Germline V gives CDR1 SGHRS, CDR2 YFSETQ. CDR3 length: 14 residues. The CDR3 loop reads CASSLDSALEGYTF. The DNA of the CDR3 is TGCGCCAGCAGCTTGGACTCAGCCCTGGAGGGCTACACCTTC.

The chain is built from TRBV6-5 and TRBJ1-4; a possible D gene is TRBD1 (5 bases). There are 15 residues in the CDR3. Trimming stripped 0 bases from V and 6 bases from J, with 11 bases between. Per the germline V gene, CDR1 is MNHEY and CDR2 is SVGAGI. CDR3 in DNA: TGTGCCAGCAGTTACTCAGGGACTATAGATGAAAAACTGTTTTTT. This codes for CASSYSGTIDEKLFF.